This T cell receptor (beta chain) was obtained from a study of T-cell reconstitution after alpha-beta-depleted transplantation in children. The authors prepared the TCRbeta library with unique molecular identifiers. MiXCR was run by TCRdb on the PCR reads, yielding one entry per CDR3 protein. The data show over 200,000 distinct CDR3 sequences, 9.5% to 13% seen once. This clonotype was counted only a few times. The antigen remains unidentified. Study results and limitations: In some patients, recipient T cells and intrathymic progenitors surviving conditioning explained high day-60 diversity. Approximately two months post-transplant, alpha-beta T cells reportedly originated from several hundred expanded graft clones. Fresh T-cell production supplied most of the T-cell counts and diversity seen one year after transplant.

The CDR3 is 17 amino acids. The germline gives CDR1 SGHNT, CDR2 YYREEE (reference sequence). The V gene end was trimmed by 2 bases and the J gene end by 0 bases; junction bases not matched to a gene: 4. This rearrangement joins TRBV5-4 to TRBJ2-5; TRBD2 agrees at 13 bases. The sequences come from PBMCs, collected before TCRalphabeta/CD19-depleted stem cell transplant. This receptor was identified in a child under two years old with acute myeloid leukemia, due to receive a stem cell transplant. CDR3 amino acids: CASSFGLAGEYQETQYF. For the CDR3, the DNA is TGTGCCAGCAGCTTCGGACTAGCGGGAGAGTACCAAGAGACCCAGTACTTC.